This passage covers 14 T cell receptor beta chains from one sample sequenced in a study of blood T cell repertoires in COVID-19 (dated by TCRdb to 2018 to 2021). Library prep was done by the immunoSEQ multiplex PCR assay. What TCRdb holds here is the immuneACCESS table cut down to in-frame rearrangements. Part of the clones is not present; checked against another copy, under half of the missing clones reflect an unresolved V gene, and the others are unexplained. This sample comprises approximately 100,000 clones, around 83% of them detected only once. The ten largest account for around 2.2% of the sample. Sequencing was done on a sample of peripheral blood. Receptors originate from a human donor in a cohort sampled during active COVID-19.

The rearrangement uses TRBV28 and TRBJ2-5; 10 bases map to TRBD2. The junction had 18 bases not matched to a gene; V was cut back by 5 bases and J by 0 bases. Germline V gene data show CDR1 as MDHEN and CDR2 as SYDVKM. The CDR3 runs 20 residues. The CDR3, as DNA: TGTGCCAGCAGTCCAGCGACTAGCGGGCAGGACGTGAGACACCAAGAGACCCAGTACTTC. Amino acid sequence: CASSPATSGQDVRHQETQYF.

V is TRBV27 and J is TRBJ2-1, with 8 bases lining up with TRBD2. Per the germline V gene, CDR1 is MNHEY and CDR2 is SMNVEV (reference sequence). The CDR3 extends over 16 amino acids. Germline trimming cut 4 bases from V and 9 bases from J; bases unmatched to any gene: 14. The CDR3 DNA sequence: TGTGCCAGCAGTTCTGTAGCGGGACCCGGCCAGAGTGAGCAGTTCTTC. Its translation is CASSSVAGPGQSEQFF.

The genes are TRBV27 and TRBJ2-3; tentatively, D is TRBD1 (6 bases). Looked up from germline, CDR1 is MNHEY and CDR2 is SMNVEV (reference sequence). V lost 5 bases, J lost 5 bases, and 17 bases lay in between. The length of the CDR3 is 15 residues. CDR3 in amino acids: CASSLGAAGEDTQYF. The CDR3 DNA sequence: TGTGCCAGCAGTCTGGGGGCGGCCGGGGAAGATACGCAGTATTTT.

CDR3 in DNA: TGTGCCAGCAGTTTCGGGACTAGCATTCCGTACCAAGAGACCCAGTACTTC. Protein: CASSFGTSIPYQETQYF. V is TRBV6-2 or TRBV6-3 and J is TRBJ2-5, with TRBD2 matching 9 bases. Germline assignment: CDR1 MNHEY and CDR2 SVGEGT. V lost 4 bases to trimming and J lost 0 bases; unmatched junction nucleotides: 9. CDR3 length: 17 amino acids.

This clone was counted a few times. The chain combines TRBV5-1 with TRBJ2-1; a weak D match, TRBD2 (6 bases). Trimming cost V 4 bases and J 5 bases, with 16 bases left between them. Germline values: CDR1 SGHRS, CDR2 YFSETQ. This CDR3 is 15 amino acids long. DNA of the CDR3: TGCGCCAGCAGCAACCCGGGACGGGGGAACAATGAGCAGTTCTTC. Its protein product is CASSNPGRGNNEQFF.

This clone was seen once. V usage is TRBV2 and J usage is TRBJ2-5; D perhaps matches TRBD1 (7 bases). The V gene lost 10 bases and the J gene lost 2 bases, with 14 bases spanning the gap. Germline V gene sequence: CDR1 SNHLY, CDR2 FYNNEI. There are 13 residues in the CDR3. The CDR3 region is CATYSGGQETQYF. The CDR3 DNA is TGTGCCACCTACTCAGGGGGGCAAGAGACCCAGTACTTC.

The rearrangement uses TRBV28 and TRBJ2-7; perhaps TRBD1 as D (7 bases). CDR1 is MDHEN, CDR2 SYDVKM, per germline. Trimming cost V 4 bases and J 7 bases, with 35 bases left between them. The CDR3 runs to 20 residues. CDR3 in DNA: TGTGCCAGCAGTTCATCTCGCGGGACAGAGAGAGGTTTTGGGATGGTGGAGCAGTACTTC. Translating it yields CASSSSRGTERGFGMVEQYF.

This clone was recorded once. This rearrangement joins TRBV6-2 or TRBV6-3 to TRBJ1-3, with 9 bases fitting TRBD1. The germline V gene has CDR1 MNHEY and CDR2 SVGEGT. The CDR3 loop spans 16 amino acids. Trimming cost V 2 bases and J 0 bases; bases outside gene matches: 2. This CDR3 reads CASSYGTGNSGNTIYF. Written as DNA, the CDR3 is TGTGCCAGCAGTTACGGGACAGGGAACTCTGGAAACACCATATATTTT.

On this clone: This sample includes further DNA sequences coding for the same CDR3. The chain recombines TRBV7-2 with TRBJ1-2, with 7 nucleotides matching TRBD1. The CDR3 has 14 amino acids. Germline V gene sequence: CDR1 SGHTA, CDR2 FQGNSA. With V trimmed by 0 bases and J by 5 bases, 3 bases remained unmatched. CDR3 nucleotide sequence: TGTGCCAGCAGCTTAGCCGGGACAGATTATGGCTACACCTTC. Its protein is CASSLAGTDYGYTF. The full variable domain, in which reference TRBV7-2 and TRBJ1-2 provide the parts outside the CDR3, is GAGVSQSPSNKVTEKGKDVELRCDPISGHTALYWYRQSLGQGLEFLIYFQGNSAPDKSGLPSDRFSAERTGGSVSTLTIQRTQQEDSAVYLCASSLAGTDYGYTFGSGTRLTVV.

The chain joins TRBV7-2 to TRBJ2-7, with 7 bases matching TRBD1. The germline CDR1 and CDR2 sequences are SGHTA and FQGNSA. The CDR3 covers 14 residues. J was trimmed by 2 bases and V by 1 base; bases with no gene match: 2. DNA of the CDR3: TGTGCCAGCAGCTTAGTACAGGGGCCCTACGAGCAGTACTTC. Translation gives CASSLVQGPYEQYF.

The gene calls are TRBV14 and TRBJ2-5; tentatively, D is TRBD2 (7 bases). The CDR3 contains 17 residues. Germline CDR1 SGHDN, CDR2 FVKESK. Trimming cost V 1 base and J 1 base, with 16 bases left between them. CDR3 in DNA: TGTGCCAGCAGCCAAGGGGGGGGGCTGTGGACCCAAGAGACCCAGTACTTC. Its translation is CASSQGGGLWTQETQYF.

The J gene is TRBJ1-2, the V gene TRBV27; the D gene is possibly TRBD1 (6 bases). The V end lost 4 bases, the J end lost 4 bases, and 16 bases lay between the germline ends. The CDR3 loop spans 15 amino acids. The germline V gene has CDR1 MNHEY and CDR2 SMNVEV (reference sequence). The CDR3 is CASSSLQGSSYGYTF. CDR3 nucleotides: TGTGCCAGCAGTTCCCTACAGGGATCGAGCTATGGCTACACCTTC.

The chain recombines TRBV19 with TRBJ2-2, with 7 bases identical to TRBD1. The CDR3 has 15 residues. Germline CDR1 reads LNHDA; CDR2 reads SQIVND (reference sequence). J was trimmed by 3 bases and V by 5 bases; bases with no gene match: 6. Here the CDR3 reads CASSGQARYTGELFF. CDR3 sequence (DNA): TGTGCCAGTAGTGGACAGGCCCGATACACCGGGGAGCTGTTTTTT.

This clone was counted a single time. V is TRBV27 and J is TRBJ2-1; 8 nucleotides match TRBD2. The V gene end was trimmed by 6 bases and the J gene end by 7 bases; junction bases not matched to a gene: 8. The CDR3 is 14 residues long. Per germline, CDR1 MNHEY and CDR2 SMNVEV (reference sequence). This CDR3 is CASRGIAGSNEQFF. In DNA form, the CDR3 reads TGTGCCAGCAGGGGGATAGCGGGATCAAATGAGCAGTTCTTC.